These 4 T cell receptor beta chains came from one sample sequenced in a study of T cells in Graves' hyperthyroidism and ophthalmopathy. Amplification targeted TCR beta CDR3 regions from RNA transcripts. Researchers ran a first-round RT-PCR on the TCR CDR3 using the HTBI primer set. TCRdb independently ran MiXCR on the multiplex PCR reads; one entry per CDR3 protein. Here the sample spans over 700,000 distinct CDR3 sequences, 38% being singletons. Sequencing input: blood. The receptors here all came from a man aged 18-30 years with Graves' hyperthyroidism.

This clonotype appeared many times. This chain uses TRBV19 with TRBJ1-6; 7 bases align to TRBD1. CDR1 and CDR2 from the germline V gene are LNHDA and SQIVND (reference sequence). With 8 bases clipped from V and 0 bases from J, the junction kept 10 bases outside the gene matches. The CDR3 runs to 17 residues. The CDR3 here is CASAPGTASSYNSPLHF. CDR3 nucleotide sequence: TGTGCCAGTGCGCCGGGGACAGCAAGCTCCTATAATTCACCCCTCCACTTT. Full variable domain (rest looked up from reference TRBV19 and TRBJ1-6): DGGITQSPKYLFRKEGQNVTLSCEQNLNHDAMYWYRQDPGQGLRLIYYSQIVNDFQKGDIAEGYSVSREKKESFPLTVTSAQKNPTAFYLCASAPGTASSYNSPLHFGNGTRLTVT.

This clonotype has a handful of counts. The V and J genes are TRBV6-5 and TRBJ1-6; D is unresolved. The CDR3 is 13 amino acids. Germline V CDR1 and CDR2: MNHEY, SVGAGI. Trimming took 5 bases from V and 6 from J, leaving 8 bases between them. The CDR3 spells CASSDTSNSPLHF. The CDR3 DNA follows: TGTGCCAGCAGTGACACCTCTAATTCACCCCTCCACTTT.

This clonotype was counted once. This chain links TRBV15 with TRBJ1-1; D is unclear. The germline V gene encodes CDR1 LNHNV and CDR2 YYDKDF (reference sequence). V gave up 1 base and J gave up 6 bases, with 15 bases separating them. The CDR3 covers 15 residues. The DNA for the CDR3 is TGTGCCACCAGCAGAGTGGTCGGATTTAGCGCTGAAGCTTTCTTT. Translating it yields CATSRVVGFSAEAFF. The variable domain in full, completed from reference TRBV15 and TRBJ1-1, reads DAMVIQNPRYQVTQFGKPVTLSCSQTLNHNVMYWYQQKSSQAPKLLFHYYDKDFNNEADTPDNFQSRRPNTSFCFLDIRSPGLGDTAMYLCATSRVVGFSAEAFFGQGTRLTVV.

On this clonotype: Since the CDR3 does not end with the conserved phenylalanine or tryptophan, this likely comes from a read error. This chain joins TRBV12-3 or TRBV12-4 and TRBJ2-5, with unresolved D. V was clipped by 7 bases and J by 0 bases, with 6 bases between them. The CDR3 length is 12 residues. CDR3 in amino acids: CASKENQETQYL. CDR3 in DNA: TGTGCCAGCAAAGAGAACCAAGAGACCCAGTACCTC.